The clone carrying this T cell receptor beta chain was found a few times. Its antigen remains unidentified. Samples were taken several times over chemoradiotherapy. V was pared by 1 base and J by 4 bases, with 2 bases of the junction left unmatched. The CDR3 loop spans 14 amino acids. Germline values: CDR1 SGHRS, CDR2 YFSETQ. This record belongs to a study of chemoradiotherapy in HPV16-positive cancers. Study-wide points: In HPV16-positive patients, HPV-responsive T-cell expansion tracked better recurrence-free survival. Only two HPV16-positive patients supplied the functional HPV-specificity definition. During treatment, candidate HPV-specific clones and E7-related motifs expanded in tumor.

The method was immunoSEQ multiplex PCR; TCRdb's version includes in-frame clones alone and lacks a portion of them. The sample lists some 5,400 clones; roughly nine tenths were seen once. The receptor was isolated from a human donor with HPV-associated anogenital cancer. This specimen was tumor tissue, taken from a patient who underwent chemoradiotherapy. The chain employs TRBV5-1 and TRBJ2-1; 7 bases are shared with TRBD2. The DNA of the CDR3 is TGCGCCAGCAGCTTGACTAGCGTATACAATGAGCAGTTCTTC. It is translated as CASSLTSVYNEQFF.